The subject of this entry is one T cell receptor (beta chain). What it binds is unknown. This sample stems from a study of breast tumors, draining lymph nodes, adjacent tissues. Study outcomes and limitations: Tumor and nontumor repertoires were significantly more similar in luminal-like than in basal-like breast cancer. Tumor repertoires ranked between lymph nodes and nontumor tissue in diversity, with V and J gene preferences. The data were judged consistent with most tumor T cells coming from lymph node and expanding in tumor.

The CDR3 is 15 amino acids. Germline V gene lookup returns CDR1 SGHTA and CDR2 FQGNSA. Trimming pared 0 bases from V and 1 base from J, leaving 7 bases between. TCRdb re-analysed the multiplex PCR reads in MiXCR, keeping a single row per CDR3 protein. Of about 12,000 distinct CDR3 sequences listed, under 40% are singletons. The chain combines TRBV7-2 with TRBJ1-5; D is undetermined. Specimen: breast tumor tissue. This clonotype was obtained from a female donor with breast cancer. Some clones in this sample may be carry-over from other donors' samples. For the CDR3, the DNA is TGTGCCAGCAGCTTAGCAGGGATGAGCAATCAGCCCCAGCATTTT. Protein sequence: CASSLAGMSNQPQHF.